This T cell receptor beta chain is from a study of OX40 agonist ivuxolimab in advanced cancers. Study information: Dose-escalation cases comprised hepatocellular carcinoma, melanoma, renal cell or head and neck cancer. One patient with hepatocellular carcinoma and two with cutaneous melanoma, three in all, had partial responses.

The CDR3 is 15 residues long. CDR1 is SGDLS, CDR2 YYNGEE, per germline. The V end was cut by 4 bases, the J end by 3 bases, with 16 bases between. Clones were read by immunoSEQ multiplex PCR, and TCRdb kept only the in-frame ones, dropping some. This sample has 50,000 to 65,000 clones, with roughly 89% found just once. This sequence joins TRBV9 and TRBJ1-2; D perhaps matches TRBD1 (5 bases). The material was CD4+ or CD8+ T cells sorted from blood, obtained in a trial of the OX40 agonist ivuxolimab. The TCR sequence derives from an adult with an advanced solid tumor such as melanoma, head and neck, liver or kidney cancer. The CDR3 coding sequence is TGTGCCAGCAGCTACTCCGGGGGAGGTCACTATGGCTACACCTTC. It specifies CASSYSGGGHYGYTF.